Listed below are T cell receptor beta chains from one sample, sequenced in a study of graft-versus-host responses after intestinal transplantation. Their target antigens are unknown. The assay was immunoSEQ multiplex PCR, and TCRdb's table has in-frame clones only and misses some. The sample consists of 100,000 or so clones, about 88% of them appearing once. The sequences come from unstimulated CD4+ T cells sorted from spleen or lymph node cells, collected before transplant. These receptors came from a human donor who was the organ donor for an intestinal transplant. Each CDR3 is given with its conserved first and last residue. Fields, in order: clone size, V gene, J gene, D gene, CDR3 protein, CDR3 DNA. A D gene is named only where the DNA matches it firmly. Clone size is given for some rows only: seen once, a few or many times, or a class if the clone is expanded.

abundance: NA
v_gene: TRBV19
j_gene: TRBJ2-2
d_gene: NA
CDR3aa: CASTGSSGELFF
CDR3nt: TGTGCCAGTACAGGGTCCTCGGGGGAGCTGTTTTTT

abundance: NA
v_gene: TRBV28
j_gene: TRBJ2-3
d_gene: TRBD1
CDR3aa: CASSPHPGQGASDTQYF
CDR3nt: TGTGCCAGCAGTCCCCACCCGGGACAGGGGGCATCAGATACGCAGTATTTT

abundance: NA
v_gene: TRBV4-1
j_gene: TRBJ1-1
d_gene: NA
CDR3aa: CASSQEWANTEAFF
CDR3nt: TGCGCCAGCAGCCAAGAGTGGGCTAACACTGAAGCTTTCTTT

abundance: NA
v_gene: TRBV18
j_gene: TRBJ1-5
d_gene: NA
CDR3aa: CASSSRDFNQPQHF
CDR3nt: TGTGCCAGCTCATCCCGGGACTTCAATCAGCCCCAGCATTTT

abundance: NA
v_gene: TRBV6-4
j_gene: TRBJ1-2
d_gene: TRBD1
CDR3aa: CASRGQGQGIRGYTF
CDR3nt: TGTGCCAGCAGAGGACAGGGTCAAGGTATTAGGGGCTACACCTTC

abundance: NA
v_gene: TRBV28
j_gene: TRBJ1-4
d_gene: TRBD1
CDR3aa: CASRRQGGEKLFF
CDR3nt: TGTGCCAGCAGACGACAGGGCGGCGAAAAACTGTTTTTT

abundance: NA
v_gene: TRBV4-1
j_gene: TRBJ2-7
d_gene: TRBD1
CDR3aa: CASSWDRGSYEQYF
CDR3nt: TGCGCCAGCAGCTGGGACAGGGGGAGCTACGAGCAGTACTTC

abundance: NA
v_gene: TRBV4-1
j_gene: TRBJ1-1
d_gene: NA
CDR3aa: CASSQASFTENTEAFF
CDR3nt: TGCGCCAGCAGCCAAGCCTCCTTTACAGAGAACACTGAAGCTTTCTTT

abundance: NA
v_gene: TRBV9
j_gene: TRBJ2-2
d_gene: NA
CDR3aa: CASIPSGELFF
CDR3nt: TGTGCCAGCATACCTAGCGGGGAGCTGTTTTTT

abundance: NA
v_gene: TRBV2
j_gene: TRBJ1-1
d_gene: NA
CDR3aa: CASSTGGETEAFF
CDR3nt: TGTGCCAGCAGTACCGGGGGCGAAACTGAAGCTTTCTTT

abundance: NA
v_gene: TRBV9
j_gene: TRBJ2-3
d_gene: TRBD2
CDR3aa: CASSARAGGTDTQYF
CDR3nt: TGTGCCAGCAGCGCTCGGGCGGGGGGCACAGATACGCAGTATTTT

abundance: NA
v_gene: TRBV9
j_gene: TRBJ2-1
d_gene: NA
CDR3aa: CASSVHRESYNEQFF
CDR3nt: TGTGCCAGCAGCGTACACAGGGAATCCTACAATGAGCAGTTCTTC

abundance: few
v_gene: TRBV5-1
j_gene: TRBJ1-2
d_gene: NA
CDR3aa: CASSLESGAGYGYTF
CDR3nt: TGCGCCAGCAGCCTTGAATCGGGGGCAGGCTATGGCTACACCTTC

abundance: NA
v_gene: TRBV2
j_gene: TRBJ1-2
d_gene: TRBD1
CDR3aa: CASSLDRGRSYGYTF
CDR3nt: TGTGCCAGCAGTTTGGACAGGGGGCGATCCTATGGCTACACCTTC

abundance: NA
v_gene: TRBV7-9
j_gene: TRBJ2-1
d_gene: NA
CDR3aa: CASSLIRDASGIYNEQFF
CDR3nt: TGTGCCAGCAGCCTTATACGGGACGCCTCGGGGATATACAATGAGCAGTTCTTC

abundance: NA
v_gene: TRBV27
j_gene: TRBJ2-7
d_gene: NA
CDR3aa: CASSSTGSGNEQYF
CDR3nt: TGTGCCAGCAGTTCGACAGGTTCTGGGAACGAGCAGTACTTC

abundance: NA
v_gene: TRBV6-1
j_gene: TRBJ2-7
d_gene: TRBD2
CDR3aa: CASRLGLLPYEQYF
CDR3nt: TGTGCCAGCAGGTTGGGACTACTTCCCTACGAGCAGTACTTC

abundance: NA
v_gene: TRBV5-5
j_gene: TRBJ1-5
d_gene: NA
CDR3aa: CASSLAGSNQPQHF
CDR3nt: TGTGCCAGCAGCTTGGCAGGGAGCAATCAGCCCCAGCATTTT

abundance: NA
v_gene: TRBV9
j_gene: TRBJ2-7
d_gene: TRBD2
CDR3aa: CASSVLTSGGPYEQYF
CDR3nt: TGTGCCAGCAGCGTCCTGACTAGCGGGGGCCCATACGAGCAGTACTTC

abundance: NA
v_gene: TRBV7-9
j_gene: TRBJ2-1
d_gene: TRBD1
CDR3aa: CASSTGTGDYNEQFF
CDR3nt: TGTGCCAGCAGCACCGGGACAGGGGATTACAATGAGCAGTTCTTC

abundance: few
v_gene: TRBV30
j_gene: TRBJ2-3
d_gene: NA
CDR3aa: CAWSVGAGGRDTQYF
CDR3nt: TGTGCCTGGAGTGTAGGGGCCGGGGGGCGAGATACGCAGTATTTT

abundance: once
v_gene: TRBV7-2
j_gene: TRBJ2-1
d_gene: NA
CDR3aa: CASSPGRGLGNEQFF
CDR3nt: TGTGCCAGCAGCCCCGGGCGGGGTTTGGGCAATGAGCAGTTCTTC

abundance: NA
v_gene: TRBV9
j_gene: TRBJ2-3
d_gene: NA
CDR3aa: CASSPGDLAISDTQYF
CDR3nt: TGTGCCAGCAGCCCAGGAGATCTAGCTATTTCAGATACGCAGTATTTT

abundance: NA
v_gene: TRBV10-3
j_gene: TRBJ1-1
d_gene: TRBD1
CDR3aa: CAISSGTGLVDTEAFF
CDR3nt: TGTGCCATCAGTTCCGGGACAGGCTTGGTTGACACTGAAGCTTTCTTT

abundance: NA
v_gene: TRBV28
j_gene: TRBJ2-5
d_gene: NA
CDR3aa: CASSFSRTLETQYF
CDR3nt: TGTGCCAGCAGTTTTTCGCGGACTCTAGAGACCCAGTACTTC

abundance: NA
v_gene: TRBV30
j_gene: TRBJ2-5
d_gene: NA
CDR3aa: CAWSGDAETQYF
CDR3nt: TGTGCCTGGAGTGGGGACGCCGAGACCCAGTACTTC

abundance: NA
v_gene: TRBV28
j_gene: TRBJ2-3
d_gene: NA
CDR3aa: CASSLVSITTDTQYF
CDR3nt: TGTGCCAGCAGCCTAGTTAGCATCACCACAGATACGCAGTATTTT

abundance: NA
v_gene: TRBV19
j_gene: TRBJ1-6
d_gene: TRBD1
CDR3aa: CASSMVGTVKSPLHF
CDR3nt: TGTGCCAGTAGTATGGTGGGGACAGTAAAGTCACCCCTCCACTTT

abundance: NA
v_gene: TRBV5-1
j_gene: TRBJ1-6
d_gene: TRBD1
CDR3aa: CASSLGGTGNSPLHF
CDR3nt: TGCGCCAGCAGCTTGGGCGGGACAGGGAATTCACCCCTCCACTTT